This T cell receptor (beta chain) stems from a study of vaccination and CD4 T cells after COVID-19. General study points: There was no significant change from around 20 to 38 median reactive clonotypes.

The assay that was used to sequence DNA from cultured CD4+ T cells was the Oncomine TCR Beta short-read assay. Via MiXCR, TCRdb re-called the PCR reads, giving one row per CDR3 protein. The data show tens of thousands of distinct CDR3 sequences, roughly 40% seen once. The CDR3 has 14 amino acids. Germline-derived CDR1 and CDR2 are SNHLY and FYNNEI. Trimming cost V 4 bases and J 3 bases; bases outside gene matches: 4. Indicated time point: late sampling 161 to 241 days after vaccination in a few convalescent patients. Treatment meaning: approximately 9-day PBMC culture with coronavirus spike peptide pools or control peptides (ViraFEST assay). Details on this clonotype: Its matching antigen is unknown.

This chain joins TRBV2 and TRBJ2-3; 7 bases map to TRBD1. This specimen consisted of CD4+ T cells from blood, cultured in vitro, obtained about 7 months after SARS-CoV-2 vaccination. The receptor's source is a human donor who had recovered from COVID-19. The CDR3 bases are TGTGCCAGCAGTGGACAGGGTTGGACAGATACGCAGTATTTT. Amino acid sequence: CASSGQGWTDTQYF.